This TCR beta chain originates from a study of cytotoxic CD8 clonotypes in ibrutinib-treated CLL (dated by TCRdb to about 2021). Notes on the research overall: The cohort included around 15 treatment-naive and ten to twelve relapsed/refractory patients; 17 were IGHV unmutated. Responses were partial in roughly 25 patients and complete in 2; after median approximately 66 months follow-up, about 14 stayed in remission and about 12 progressed. Response samples were obtained after a median of around eleven months of treatment, with a range of roughly 6 to 40 months. Samples averaged roughly 280,000 productive templates and tens of thousands of productive rearrangements. Longitudinal samples were obtainable from about 30% of the roughly 86 participants in the trial. Cryopreserved peripheral blood mononuclear cells were obtained before treatment, at response, and at either sustained remission or disease progression. Every remission and progressive disease sample was obtained while ibrutinib was still being received by the patients.

What the research found in general, with its limitations: Public clonotypes were rare and either shrank or stayed stable during treatment, and the rise in clonality at ibrutinib response reflected expansion of private clonotypes. Baseline clonality was found to be higher than that of age-matched healthy donors and was strongly correlated with circulating CD8+ T-cell counts. At ibrutinib response clonality went up, during sustained remission it held steady, and at progression it dropped back toward baseline. Sustained-remission and progressing patients did not have matched sampling times, and lymph node repertoires were not examined.

Comment on this clone: What this receptor recognizes is not known. The input lacks base qualities; no much larger clone sits a single base away.

In the germline V gene, CDR1 corresponds to SNHLY and CDR2 to FYNNEI. Trimming accounts for 8 bases at V and 8 bases at J, while the number of junction bases matched to no gene is 9. From cysteine to phenylalanine, the CDR3 is 14 amino acids long. Only CDR3 DNA remains: 42 bases, in frame from the first base. Explained via the paper, the time point label denotes: approximately 25 months on ibrutinib. For TCR beta library preparation, approximately 1.9 micrograms of genomic DNA was extracted from cryopreserved PBMCs. Longitudinal blood samples from CLL patients receiving ibrutinib monotherapy were subjected to high-throughput TCR beta sequencing. Patients were enrolled in a phase 2 open-label single-center ibrutinib monotherapy trial. The goal of deep resolution MiSeq sequencing was a depth between 1 in 1 million and 1 in 200,000 T cells, and coverage averaged 10x per clonotype. The immunoSEQ hsTCRB Kit was used to generate TCR beta libraries. In the paper's pipeline: Data were analyzed with ImmunoSEQ Data Assistant and ImmunoSEQ Analyzer, with V, D and J genes assigned per IMGT definitions. Clonality, which ranges from 0 to 1, was calculated as one minus the normalized Shannon entropy of productive rearrangement frequencies. Only overrepresented clonotypes making up at least 0.05% of each patient's repertoire were included in the public clonotype analysis. Thirteen repertoires from age-matched healthy donors, obtained from immuneACCESS, served as clonality controls. TCRdb took this table from immuneACCESS and kept in-frame rearrangements with V and J called. Such tables lack part of the clones; where checked against another copy, unresolved V genes explain under half of the gap, and the rest is unexplained. D and trimming were read from the DNA, whereas the V and J calls and clone size are those reported in that table. This sample is represented by 45,000 to 70,000 clones; 55% to 65% of them were singletons. In total, the top ten clones hold roughly 20% of the sample.

The chain couples TRBV2 to TRBJ2-1, with 10 bases in between that match TRBD2. The TCR comes from a human donor with chronic lymphocytic leukemia. Source: PBMCs, taken after 24 months of ibrutinib treatment. The DNA sequence follows: TGTGCCAGCCGCGGGACTAGCGTTATTTATGAGCAGTTCTTC. Its translation reads: CASRGTSVIYEQFF.